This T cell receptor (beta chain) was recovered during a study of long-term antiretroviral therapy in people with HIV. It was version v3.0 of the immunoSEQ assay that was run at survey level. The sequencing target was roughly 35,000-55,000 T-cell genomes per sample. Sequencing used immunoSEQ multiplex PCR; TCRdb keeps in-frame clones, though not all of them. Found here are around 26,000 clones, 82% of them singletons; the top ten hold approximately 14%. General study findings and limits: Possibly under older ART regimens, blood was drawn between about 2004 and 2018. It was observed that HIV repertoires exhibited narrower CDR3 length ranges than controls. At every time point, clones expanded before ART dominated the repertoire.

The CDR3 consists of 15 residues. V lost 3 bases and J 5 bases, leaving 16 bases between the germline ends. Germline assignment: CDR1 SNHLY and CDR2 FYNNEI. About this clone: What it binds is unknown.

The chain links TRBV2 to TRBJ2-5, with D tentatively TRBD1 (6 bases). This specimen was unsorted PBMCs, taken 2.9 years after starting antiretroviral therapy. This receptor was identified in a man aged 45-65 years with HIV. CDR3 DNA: TGTGCCAGCAGTGAGGGGGCCGCCGGGATCGAGACCCAGTACTTC. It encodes CASSEGAAGIETQYF.